The rows below give T cell receptor beta chains drawn from one sample of a study of CD4 and CD8 cells across lung adenocarcinoma regions. Each CDR3 protein gets one entry after TCRdb re-called the PCR reads with MiXCR. Counted here are about 5,100 distinct CDR3 sequences, 55% to 75% occurring once; the ten biggest clones make up more than 15%. The sequenced sample consisted of CD4+ T cells from the center of a lung tumor. All receptors come from a male donor with lung adenocarcinoma. The CD4 and CD8 labels of this study may be unreliable. CDR3s include the opening cysteine and the closing phenylalanine or tryptophan. The D gene is left open where the match is weak. The size field is filled for only some rows; it gives once, few, many or a size class.

clone size	CDR3 length	V gene	D gene	J gene	CDR3 protein	CDR3 DNA
-	16	TRBV25-1	-	TRBJ2-4	CASSAAGLGAKDTQYF	TGTGCCAGCAGTGCGGCGGGGCTGGGAGCCAAAGATACTCAGTACTTC
once	14	TRBV6-5	-	TRBJ2-3	CASSYEGGTDTQYF	TGTGCCAGCAGTTACGAGGGCGGCACAGATACGCAGTATTTT
-	14	TRBV7-3	-	TRBJ2-1	CASSLSYGHNEQFF	TGTGCCAGCAGCTTGTCTTACGGACACAATGAGCAGTTCTTC
medium-sized	14	TRBV6-1	-	TRBJ1-2	CASSPDGTNYGYTF	TGTGCCAGCAGTCCGGACGGAACTAACTATGGCTACACCTTC
-	13	TRBV14	-	TRBJ2-2	CASRPTGAGELFF	TGTGCCAGCAGGCCTACAGGAGCCGGGGAGCTGTTTTTT
-	14	TRBV6-2/TRBV6-3	-	TRBJ1-1	CASSYVGADTEAFF	TGTGCCAGCAGTTACGTTGGAGCGGACACTGAAGCTTTCTTT
-	13	TRBV6-1	-	TRBJ2-7	CASTRQETYEQYF	TGTGCCAGCACTAGACAGGAGACCTACGAGCAGTACTTC
large	14	TRBV6-5	-	TRBJ2-1	CASSSSTGGNEQFF	TGTGCCAGCAGTTCCTCCACGGGCGGCAATGAGCAGTTCTTC
-	16	TRBV6-1	TRBD1	TRBJ1-5	CASTERTGWGNQPQHF	TGTGCCAGCACCGAGAGGACAGGGTGGGGAAATCAGCCCCAGCATTTT
large	17	TRBV27	-	TRBJ1-2	CASSLYAPGTGNYGYTF	TGTGCCAGCAGTTTATACGCCCCAGGGACGGGTAACTATGGCTACACCTTC
-	12	TRBV7-3	-	TRBJ2-2	CASSRNTGELFF	TGTGCCAGCAGCCGAAACACCGGGGAGCTGTTTTTT
-	13	TRBV27	-	TRBJ2-3	CARGLCAKDTQYF	TGTGCCAGGGGTTTGTGCGCCAAAGATACGCAGTATTTT
-	16	TRBV25-1	TRBD2	TRBJ2-1	CASSAGLAASYNEQFF	TGTGCCAGCAGTGCGGGACTAGCGGCCTCCTACAATGAGCAGTTCTTC
medium-sized	15	TRBV6-5	-	TRBJ2-3	CASSSAQGGMDTQYF	TGTGCCAGCAGTTCTGCCCAGGGGGGGATGGATACGCAGTATTTT
-	14	TRBV6-1	-	TRBJ2-7	CASTLESRRAEQYF	TGTGCCAGCACCCTGGAAAGTAGGAGGGCCGAGCAGTACTTC
-	16	TRBV6-1	TRBD1	TRBJ1-2	CASSVVTGTGAYGYTF	TGTGCCAGCAGCGTGGTAACCGGGACAGGGGCCTATGGCTACACCTTC
-	15	TRBV11-3	-	TRBJ2-7	CARSLGAGDKDTQYF	TGTGCCAGGAGCTTAGGGGCGGGTGACAAAGATACGCAGTACTTC
once	16	TRBV7-2	TRBD1	TRBJ2-1	CASSLEGAHLHNEQFF	TGTGCCAGCAGCTTAGAGGGGGCCCACCTCCACAATGAGCAGTTCTTC
few	16	TRBV25-1	-	TRBJ2-7	CASSAAARGARDTQYF	TGTGCCAGCAGTGCGGCGGCGCGGGGAGCCAGAGATACGCAGTACTTC
-	16	TRBV4-2	-	TRBJ1-2	CASSQSPRQPVYGYTF	TGTGCCAGCAGCCAATCCCCCCGACAGCCTGTCTATGGCTACACCTTC
-	15	TRBV4-1	-	TRBJ1-2	CASSHLTGGNYGYTF	TGCGCCAGCAGCCACCTCACCGGGGGGAACTATGGCTACACCTTC
medium-sized	17	TRBV7-2	-	TRBJ2-7	CASSRVSGEWDSYEQYF	TGTGCCAGCAGCCGGGTCTCGGGGGAATGGGATTCCTACGAGCAGTACTTC
few	17	TRBV6-5	-	TRBJ2-1	CASSYPLFGGNNNEQFF	TGTGCCAGCAGTTACCCTCTGTTTGGCGGGAATAACAATGAGCAGTTCTTC
-	12	TRBV6-1	-	TRBJ2-7	CASGGMDYEQYF	TGTGCCAGCGGGGGTATGGACTACGAGCAGTACTTC
-	11	TRBV6-1	-	TRBJ1-1	CASRRQDEAFF	TGTGCCAGCAGGAGACAGGATGAAGCTTTCTTT
-	15	TRBV7-7	-	TRBJ2-5	CGGGLGGGESETQYF	TGTGGTGGGGGCTTAGGGGGGGGCGAATCGGAGACGCAGTACTTC
-	15	TRBV10-1	-	TRBJ2-1	CAGGPGGAAPDTQYF	TGCGCCGGGGGGCCGGGGGGAGCAGCCCCAGATACCCAGTACTTT
-	16	TRBV25-1	TRBD2	TRBJ2-3	CASSAAGGGAKDTQYF	TGTGCCAGCAGTGCGGCGGGGGGGGGGGCTAAAGACACGCAGTACTTT
-	15	TRBV6-1	TRBD1	TRBJ1-2	CASRNLGQAIYGYTF	TGTGCCAGCAGGAACCTCGGACAGGCAATCTATGGCTACACCTTC
few	16	TRBV7-2	TRBD2	TRBJ2-5	CASSWNSPTGGETQYF	TGTGCCAGCAGCTGGAACAGTCCAACCGGGGGGGAGACCCAGTACTTC
-	19	TRBV24-1	-	TRBJ2-4	CATSDPLWSGLWAKDTQYF	TGTGCCACCAGTGACCCCCTTTGGTCGGGGCTGTGGGCCAAAGACACTCAGTATTTC
large	15	TRBV6-1	-	TRBJ1-5	CASNAGALGFQPQHF	TGTGCCAGCAATGCAGGGGCATTAGGGTTTCAGCCCCAGCATTTT